Below, 16 T cell receptor beta chains from the same sample are listed, as sequenced in a study of T cell responses to AZD1222 COVID-19 vaccine. Here immunoSEQ multiplex PCR was the method, and the copy in TCRdb shows in-frame clones only, minus some. Counted here are 200,000 or so clones, about nine tenths occurring once; the ten biggest clones make up 2.5% to 3%. The material sequenced was peripheral blood, taken on day 0 of MenACWY control vaccination. The receptors derive from an adult in good health.

This chain connects TRBV7-2 to TRBJ1-6, with 7 positions matching TRBD1. The CDR3 totals 13 residues. V shed 4 bases, J shed 15 bases, and the junction held 9 bases outside the gene matches. Germline-derived CDR1 and CDR2 are SGHTA and FQGNSA. The CDR3 spells CASSSGTARLLHF. DNA for the CDR3: TGTGCCAGCAGCTCTGGGACAGCCCGGCTCCTCCACTTT.

This clone was seen more than once but under ten times. J is TRBJ2-7 and V is TRBV25-1, with 11 bases aligning to TRBD2. Per the germline V gene, CDR1 is MGHDK and CDR2 is SYGVNS. Trimming cost V 6 bases and J 4 bases; bases outside gene matches: 2. CDR3 length equals 13 residues. In DNA, the CDR3 is TGTGCCAGCAGGCTAGCGGGAGGATACGAGCAGTACTTC. Its translation is CASRLAGGYEQYF.

The chain is built from TRBV6-2 or TRBV6-3 and TRBJ2-1; D is unclear. This CDR3 has 12 amino acids. CDR1 and CDR2 (germline): MNHEY, SVGEGT. Between the trimmed V and J ends, which lost 6 bases and 9 bases, there was a span of 12 bases. CDR3 bases: TGTGCCAGCAGCCCAACAGCGACTGAGCAGTTCTTC. Translating it yields CASSPTATEQFF.

This chain joins TRBV18 and TRBJ2-2; D uncertain. With 7 bases removed from V and 2 bases from J, the gap between germline ends came to 14 bases. Germline-derived CDR1 and CDR2 are KGHSH and LQKENI. CDR3 length equals 15 residues. The DNA for the CDR3 is TGTGCCAGCTGCGCAAACACACGAAACACCGGGGAGCTGTTTTTT. Translated, it gives CASCANTRNTGELFF.

The chain uses TRBV2 and TRBJ1-6; D is unclear. The CDR3 runs to 13 residues. The ends were cut back, 4 bases at V and 7 bases at J, with 8 bases in the middle. In germline, CDR1 is SNHLY, CDR2 FYNNEI. The CDR3 loop is CASSVRPNSPLHF. The CDR3 DNA is TGTGCCAGCAGTGTTCGGCCGAATTCACCCCTCCACTTT.

The chain links TRBV4-3 to TRBJ1-6; tentatively, D is TRBD1 (6 bases). The germline V and J ends were trimmed by 5 bases and 8 bases, with 13 bases remaining between them. Germline V gene data show CDR1 as LGHNA and CDR2 as YSLEER. The CDR3 length is 14 residues. CDR3 sequence reads: CASSYRVTDSPLHF. As DNA, the CDR3 is TGCGCCAGCAGCTACAGGGTAACAGATTCACCCCTCCACTTT.

Judged by abundance, this clone is medium-sized. The gene calls are TRBV19 and TRBJ2-4, with 12 bases identical to TRBD2. Germline CDR1 is LNHDA and CDR2 is SQIVND (reference sequence). With 1 base clipped from V and 0 bases from J, the junction kept 7 bases outside the gene matches. The CDR3 is 19 amino acids. The CDR3 reads CASSIGLAGVSLAKNIQYF. In nucleotides, the CDR3 is TGTGCCAGTAGTATAGGACTAGCGGGAGTGAGCCTAGCCAAAAACATTCAGTACTTC.

The V and J genes are TRBV6-1 and TRBJ2-7, with a weak D call TRBD2 (5 bases). Germline V gives CDR1 MNHNS, CDR2 SASEGT. CDR3 length: 15 residues. V lost 0 bases, J lost 11 bases, and 20 bases lay in between. The CDR3 DNA is TGTGCCAGCAGTGAAGCAGGCGGTAGCGAGTTCCCGAAGTACTTC. As protein: CASSEAGGSEFPKYF.

The chain uses TRBV4-3 and TRBJ1-2; D is ambiguous. CDR1 and CDR2 from the germline V gene are LGHNA and YSLEER. With 0 bases removed from V and 2 bases from J, the gap between germline ends came to 13 bases. CDR3 length: 16 residues. CDR3 sequence reads: CASSQDQAGNNYGYTF. As DNA, the CDR3 is TGCGCCAGCAGCCAAGATCAGGCAGGCAACAACTATGGCTACACCTTC.

The chain couples TRBV9 to TRBJ2-1; D is perhaps TRBD1 or TRBD2 (5 bases each). Germline CDR1 and CDR2: SGDLS and YYNGEE. There are 14 residues in the CDR3. Trimming shortened V by 4 bases and J by 8 bases, and 16 bases separated the two germline ends. CDR3 DNA: TGTGCCAGCAGCCAAGGGGTGGGACGGGATGAGCAGTTCTTC. The encoded protein is CASSQGVGRDEQFF.

The chain joins TRBV7-2 to TRBJ1-1; D unclear. Germline loops: CDR1 SGHTA, CDR2 FQGNSA. The V end lost 5 bases, the J end lost 1 base, and 11 bases lay between the germline ends. This CDR3 contains 14 residues. CDR3 nucleotides: TGTGCCAGCAGCCTCAGTTGGGAGAACACTGAAGCTTTCTTT. It is translated as CASSLSWENTEAFF.

The chain carries TRBV5-1 and TRBJ2-7, with 13 bases that match TRBD2. Unmatched junction bases numbered 7, after V lost 5 bases and J lost 5 bases. There are 15 residues in the CDR3. Germline V CDR1 and CDR2: SGHRS, YFSETQ. The CDR3, as DNA: TGCGCCAGCAGGACTCGGACTAGCGGGGGAGACGAGCAGTACTTC. Translating it yields CASRTRTSGGDEQYF.

The J gene is TRBJ1-2, the V gene TRBV28; a possible D gene is TRBD1 (5 bases). Germline CDR1 is MDHEN and CDR2 is SYDVKM. V was trimmed by 6 bases and J by 3 bases, leaving 14 bases between them. CDR3 size: 14 residues. The CDR3 DNA sequence: TGTGCCAGCAGCCCACCAGCCAGGGACTATGGCTACACCTTC. Its translation is CASSPPARDYGYTF.

The chain carries TRBV7-9 and TRBJ2-1, with TRBD2 identical over 10 bases. This CDR3 spans 14 amino acids. J lost 10 bases, V lost 1 base, and 4 bases had no gene match. Germline loops: CDR1 SEHNR, CDR2 FQNEAQ (reference sequence). This CDR3 reads CASSLVASGGEQFF. CDR3 nucleotides: TGTGCCAGCAGCTTAGTGGCTAGCGGGGGCGAGCAGTTCTTC.

The chain has TRBV5-1 and TRBJ2-3; 9 bases agree with TRBD1. V lost 4 bases to trimming and J lost 0 bases; unmatched junction nucleotides: 9. The CDR3 extends over 17 amino acids. The V gene's germline CDR1 is SGHRS and CDR2 YFSETQ. The CDR3 bases are TGCGCCAGCAGCCCTGGACAGGGGCCCTCTAGCACAGATACGCAGTATTTT. It codes for CASSPGQGPSSTDTQYF.

The V call is TRBV11-2, the J call TRBJ2-2; no reliable D call. The V end lost 0 bases, the J end lost 7 bases, and 6 bases lay between the germline ends. The germline V gene encodes CDR1 SGHAT and CDR2 FQNNGV. The CDR3 consists of 13 residues. CDR3: CASSLDSGGELFF. The DNA of the CDR3 is TGTGCCAGCAGCTTAGATTCGGGCGGGGAGCTGTTTTTT. Full variable domain (missing parts from reference TRBV11-2 and TRBJ2-2): EAGVAQSPRYKIIEKRQSVAFWCNPISGHATLYWYQQILGQGPKLLIQFQNNGVVDDSQLPKDRFSAERLKGVDSTLKIQPAKLEDSAVYLCASSLDSGGELFFGEGSRLTVL.